What follows are 20 T cell receptor beta chains derived from one specimen sequenced in a study of CD8 T cells in Susac syndrome. An amount of RNA that ranged from roughly 0.5 to 1 ug was reverse transcribed with random hexamers. TCRdb passed the immunoSEQ multiplex PCR reads through MiXCR, listing each CDR3 protein once. The profile shows 130,000 or so distinct CDR3 sequences, roughly 95% of them singletons. The sequenced material came from CD4+ T cells from PBMCs. These receptors all come from a human donor with multiple sclerosis.

The CDR3 bases are TGCAGCGTTGAAGATCGTAGACAGGGCCACTCTGGGGCCAACGTCCTGACTTTC. Amino acid sequence: CSVEDRRQGHSGANVLTF. This chain joins TRBV29-1 and TRBJ2-6; 7 nucleotides align to TRBD1. The CDR3 loop spans 18 amino acids. Germline-derived CDR1 and CDR2 are SQVTM and ANQGSEA. V trimming: 0 bases; J trimming: 0 bases; junction bases outside the gene matches: 8.

The chain employs TRBV19 and TRBJ1-1; D unclear. This CDR3 contains 14 residues. The germline V gene has CDR1 LNHDA and CDR2 SQIVND (reference sequence). The V end lost 7 bases, the J end lost 0 bases, and 12 bases lay between the germline ends. In DNA, the CDR3 is TGTGCCAGTACCCTCTCGACGTTGAACACTGAAGCTTTCTTT. This translates into CASTLSTLNTEAFF.

About this clonotype: The junction departs from the called germline gene at one end, perhaps through a read error. The rearrangement joins TRBV12-3 or TRBV12-4 to TRBJ2-7; TRBD1 matches 8 bases. The CDR3 sequence is 13 residues long. The CDR3 nucleotides are TGTGCCAGCAGTTCGACAGGGGCCTACGAGCCGTACTTC. It encodes CASSSTGAYEPYF.

The rearrangement joins TRBV20-1 to TRBJ1-3; D possibly corresponds to TRBD1 (5 bases). This CDR3 has 16 residues. The germline V gene encodes CDR1 DFQATT and CDR2 SNEGSKA (reference sequence). V was trimmed by 3 bases and J by 0 bases, leaving 15 bases between them. CDR3 region: CSARPRQISSGNTIYF. CDR3 coding DNA: TGCAGTGCTAGGCCCCGACAGATTAGCTCTGGAAACACCATATATTTT.

The chain uses TRBV2 and TRBJ2-7; D might be TRBD1 or TRBD2, each matching 6 bases. The CDR3 contains 12 residues. V lost 6 bases, J lost 6 bases, and 12 bases lay in between. Germline CDR1 is SNHLY and CDR2 is FYNNEI. Written as DNA, the CDR3 is TGTGCCAGCAGCGAGGGGGGACGCGAGCAGTACTTC. Protein: CASSEGGREQYF.

The chain combines TRBV12-3 or TRBV12-4 with TRBJ2-5; D is unresolved. V was clipped by 6 bases and J by 3 bases, with 11 bases between them. This CDR3 contains 13 residues. CDR3 DNA: TGTGCCAGCAGCCCTATACCCGAAGAGACCCAGTACTTC. Translation: CASSPIPEETQYF.

The chain uses TRBV29-1 and TRBJ2-7, with 8 bases matching TRBD1. Germline CDR1 and CDR2: SQVTM and ANQGSEA. J was trimmed by 5 bases and V by 6 bases; bases with no gene match: 15. CDR3 length equals 15 residues. The CDR3 DNA sequence: TGCAGCGTCGAGACTGGGACAGGTGTAAAAGACGAGCAGTACTTC. Translating it yields CSVETGTGVKDEQYF.

The V and J genes are TRBV7-6 and TRBJ1-1, with 7 bases aligning to TRBD1. The CDR3 has 13 residues. CDR1 and CDR2 (germline): SGHVS, FNYEAQ. Germline trimming cut 3 bases from V and 10 bases from J; bases unmatched to any gene: 8. CDR3 nucleotides: TGTGCCAGCAGCTTGGAGGCTAGGGGGCGAGCTTTCTTT. Its protein product is CASSLEARGRAFF. The entire variable domain, with the rest obtained from reference TRBV7-6 and TRBJ1-1, is as follows: GAGVSQSPRYKVTKRGQDVALRCDPISGHVSLYWYRQALGQGPEFLTYFNYEAQQDKSGLPNDRFSAERPEGSISTLTIQRTEQRDSAMYRCASSLEARGRAFFGQGTRLTVV.

This chain joins TRBV29-1 and TRBJ1-2, with no clear D. The germline V and J ends were trimmed by 4 bases and 6 bases, with 15 bases remaining between them. Germline assignment: CDR1 SQVTM and CDR2 ANQGSEA. The CDR3 has 13 residues. Here the CDR3 DNA reads TGCAGCGTTGGCGTCCTGGAGGGCGATGGCTACACCTTC. It specifies CSVGVLEGDGYTF. Based on the CDR3 plus reference TRBV29-1 and TRBJ1-2, the full variable domain is SAVISQKPSRDICQRGTSLTIQCQVDSQVTMMFWYRQQPGQSLTLIATANQGSEATYESGFVIDKFPISRPNLTFSTLTVSNMSPEDSSIYLCSVGVLEGDGYTFGSGTRLTVV.

This clonotype is a singleton in its sample. The chain is built from TRBV4-1 and TRBJ1-5, with D tentatively TRBD1 (6 bases). The V gene's germline CDR1 is MGHRA and CDR2 YSYEKL. Trimming took 1 base from V and 3 from J, leaving 13 bases between them. The CDR3 sequence is 16 residues long. The CDR3 sequence: CASSQGGRGNNQPQHF. CDR3 nucleotide sequence: TGCGCCAGCAGCCAAGGGGGCAGGGGCAACAATCAGCCCCAGCATTTT.

The chain couples TRBV12-3 or TRBV12-4 to TRBJ2-4; 9 bases are a match to TRBD1. The ends lost 6 bases at V and 4 bases at J; junction bases unmatched: 1. The CDR3 totals 13 residues. CDR3 in DNA: TGTGCCAGCAGAGGACAGGGGAAAAACATTCAGTACTTC. Translated: CASRGQGKNIQYF.

The CDR3: CASADRVNQPQHF. The CDR3 nucleotides read TGTGCCAGTGCTGACAGGGTCAATCAGCCCCAGCATTTT. The chain combines TRBV19 with TRBJ1-5; 7 positions agree with TRBD1. The CDR3 consists of 13 residues. Germline CDR1 LNHDA, CDR2 SQIVND (reference sequence). Trimming took 8 bases from V and 3 from J; bases not matched to a gene: 4.

V is TRBV28 and J is TRBJ2-3, with 10 bases fitting TRBD1. The CDR3 is 19 residues long. CDR1 is MDHEN and CDR2 is SYDVKM in the germline V gene. With V trimmed by 5 bases and J by 2 bases, 16 bases remained unmatched. The CDR3 nucleotides read TGTGCCAGCAGTCCCCGGACAGGGGGAAGAGCGGGGTACACAGATACGCAGTATTTT. This gives the protein CASSPRTGGRAGYTDTQYF.

The J gene is TRBJ1-5, the V gene TRBV3-1; D not resolved. The CDR3 covers 16 residues. CDR1 is LGHDT and CDR2 is YNNKEL in the germline V gene (reference sequence). The V end lost 1 base, the J end lost 2 bases, and 12 bases lay between the germline ends. Written as DNA, the CDR3 is TGTGCCAGCAGCCAAGGGATCTCCGGGGGCAATCAGCCCCAGCATTTT. It encodes CASSQGISGGNQPQHF. Together with reference TRBV3-1 and TRBJ1-5, the CDR3 gives the full variable domain: DTAVSQTPKYLVTQMGNDKSIKCEQNLGHDTMYWYKQDSKKFLKIMFSYNNKELIINETVPNRFSPKSPDKAHLNLHINSLELGDSAVYFCASSQGISGGNQPQHFGDGTRLSIL.

The chain has TRBV29-1 and TRBJ1-1; D is possibly TRBD1 (6 bases). CDR1 and CDR2 from the germline V gene are SQVTM and ANQGSEA. The CDR3 covers 14 residues. Trimming stripped 0 bases from V and 8 bases from J, with 16 bases between. This CDR3 is CSVEDRIGQLEAFF. As DNA, the CDR3 is TGCAGCGTTGAAGATCGAATCGGACAGCTAGAAGCTTTCTTT.

This chain uses TRBV5-1 with TRBJ2-1; D might be TRBD1 or TRBD2, each matching 6 bases. With 4 bases removed from V and 4 bases from J, the gap between germline ends came to 12 bases. Germline V gene lookup returns CDR1 SGHRS and CDR2 YFSETQ. This CDR3 is 14 amino acids long. The CDR3 coding sequence is TGCGCCAGCAGCAAGGGGGGAACTTACAATGAGCAGTTCTTC. This encodes CASSKGGTYNEQFF. Full variable domain (rest looked up from reference TRBV5-1 and TRBJ2-1): KAGVTQTPRYLIKTRGQQVTLSCSPISGHRSVSWYQQTPGQGLQFLFEYFSETQRNKGNFPGRFSGRQFSNSRSEMNVSTLELGDSALYLCASSKGGTYNEQFFGPGTRLTVL.

This clonotype was found once. The chain employs TRBV28 and TRBJ2-5; possible D gene TRBD1, 6 bases. The CDR3 spans 12 residues. Germline V gene data show CDR1 as MDHEN and CDR2 as SYDVKM. Trimming removed 6 bases at V and 5 bases at J, with 10 bases between. The CDR3 sequence is CASRGGPETQYF. Written as DNA, the CDR3 is TGTGCCAGCAGAGGGGGACCGGAGACCCAGTACTTC.

The chain joins TRBV5-1 to TRBJ2-7; D may be TRBD2 (7 bases). The V and J ends lost 4 bases and 0 bases respectively, with 17 bases between them. The CDR3 has 16 amino acids. The germline CDR1 and CDR2 sequences are SGHRS and YFSETQ. The CDR3 reads CASSPGGGGISYEQYF. The CDR3 region has the DNA TGCGCCAGCAGCCCCGGAGGGGGGGGGATCTCCTACGAGCAGTACTTC.

The chain uses TRBV24-1 and TRBJ1-2, with 8 bases aligning to TRBD1. The CDR3 runs 14 residues. The ends lost 7 bases at V and 4 bases at J; junction bases unmatched: 7. Per the germline V gene, CDR1 is KGHDR and CDR2 is SFDVKD. The CDR3, as DNA: TGTGCCACCAGAGCGACAGGGGTCGGCTATGGCTACACCTTC. Its translation: CATRATGVGYGYTF.

The chain recombines TRBV29-1 with TRBJ1-2; TRBD1 is a possible D gene (6 bases). V was trimmed by 7 bases and J by 2 bases, leaving 8 bases between them. Germline CDR1 reads SQVTM; CDR2 reads ANQGSEA. CDR3 length: 11 amino acids. The CDR3 coding sequence is TGCAGCGGGACAGAGAACTATGGCTACACCTTC. Translated: CSGTENYGYTF.